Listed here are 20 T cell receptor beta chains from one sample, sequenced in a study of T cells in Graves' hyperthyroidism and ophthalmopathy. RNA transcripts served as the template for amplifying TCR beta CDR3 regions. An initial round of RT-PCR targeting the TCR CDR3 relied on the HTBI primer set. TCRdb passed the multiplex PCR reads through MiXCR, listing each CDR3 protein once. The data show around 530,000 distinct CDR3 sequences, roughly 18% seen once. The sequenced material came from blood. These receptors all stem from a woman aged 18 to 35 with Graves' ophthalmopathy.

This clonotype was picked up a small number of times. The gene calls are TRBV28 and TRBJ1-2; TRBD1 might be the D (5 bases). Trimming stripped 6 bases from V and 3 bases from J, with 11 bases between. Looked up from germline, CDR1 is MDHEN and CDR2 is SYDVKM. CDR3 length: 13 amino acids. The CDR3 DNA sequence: TGTGCCAGCAGGCCCGACAGTGACTATGGCTACACCTTC. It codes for CASRPDSDYGYTF.

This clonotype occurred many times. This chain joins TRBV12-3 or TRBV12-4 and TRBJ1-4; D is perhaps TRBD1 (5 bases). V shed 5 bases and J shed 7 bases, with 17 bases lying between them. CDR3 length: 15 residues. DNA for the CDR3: TGTGCCAGCAGTCTACCTGGGGGTATGGGTGAAAAACTGTTTTTT. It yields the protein CASSLPGGMGEKLFF.

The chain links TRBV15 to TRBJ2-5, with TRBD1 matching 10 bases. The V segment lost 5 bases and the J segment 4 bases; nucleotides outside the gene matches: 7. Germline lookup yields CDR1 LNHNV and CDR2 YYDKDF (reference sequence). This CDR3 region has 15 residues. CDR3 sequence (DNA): TGTGCCACCAGCCCAAGACAGGGGGCGCGAGAGACCCAGTACTTC. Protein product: CATSPRQGARETQYF.

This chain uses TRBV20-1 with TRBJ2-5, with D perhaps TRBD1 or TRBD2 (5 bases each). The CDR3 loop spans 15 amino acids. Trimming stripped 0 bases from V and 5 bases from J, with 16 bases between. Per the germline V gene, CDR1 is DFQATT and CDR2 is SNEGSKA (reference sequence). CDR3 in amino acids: CSARDNSVPGETQYF. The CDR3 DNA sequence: TGCAGTGCTAGAGATAATAGCGTCCCAGGGGAGACCCAGTACTTC.

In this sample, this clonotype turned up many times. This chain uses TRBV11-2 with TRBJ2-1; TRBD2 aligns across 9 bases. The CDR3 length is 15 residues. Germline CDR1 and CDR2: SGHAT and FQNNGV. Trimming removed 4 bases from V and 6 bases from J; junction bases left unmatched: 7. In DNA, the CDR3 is TGTGCCAGCAGCTGGGGACTAGCATTCAGCAATGAGCAGTTCTTC. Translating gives CASSWGLAFSNEQFF.

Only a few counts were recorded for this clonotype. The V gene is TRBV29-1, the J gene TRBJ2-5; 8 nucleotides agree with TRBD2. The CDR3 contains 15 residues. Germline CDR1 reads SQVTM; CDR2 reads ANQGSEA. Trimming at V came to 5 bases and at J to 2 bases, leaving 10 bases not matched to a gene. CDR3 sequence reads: CSVSSSGWSQETQYF. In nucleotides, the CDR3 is TGCAGCGTTTCGTCTAGCGGGTGGTCTCAAGAGACCCAGTACTTC.

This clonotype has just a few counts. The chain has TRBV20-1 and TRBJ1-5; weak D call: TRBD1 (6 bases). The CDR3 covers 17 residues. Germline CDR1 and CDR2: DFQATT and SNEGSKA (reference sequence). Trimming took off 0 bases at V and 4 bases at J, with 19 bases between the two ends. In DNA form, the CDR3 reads TGCAGTGCTAGAGACTTAGCTGGGGGCGCATTTAATCAGCCCCAGCATTTT. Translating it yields CSARDLAGGAFNQPQHF.

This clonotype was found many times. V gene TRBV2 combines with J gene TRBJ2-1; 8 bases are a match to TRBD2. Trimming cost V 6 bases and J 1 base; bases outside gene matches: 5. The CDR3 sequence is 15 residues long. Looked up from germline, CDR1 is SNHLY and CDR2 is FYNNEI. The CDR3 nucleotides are TGTGCCAGCAGAGCCATAGCGGGGTCCTACAATGAGCAGTTCTTC. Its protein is CASRAIAGSYNEQFF.

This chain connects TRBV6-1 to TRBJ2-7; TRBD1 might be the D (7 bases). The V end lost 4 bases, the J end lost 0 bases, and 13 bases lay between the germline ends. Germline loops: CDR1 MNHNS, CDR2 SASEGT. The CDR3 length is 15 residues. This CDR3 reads CASSVAQGGSYEQYF. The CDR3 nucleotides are TGTGCCAGCAGTGTCGCCCAGGGGGGCTCCTACGAGCAGTACTTC.

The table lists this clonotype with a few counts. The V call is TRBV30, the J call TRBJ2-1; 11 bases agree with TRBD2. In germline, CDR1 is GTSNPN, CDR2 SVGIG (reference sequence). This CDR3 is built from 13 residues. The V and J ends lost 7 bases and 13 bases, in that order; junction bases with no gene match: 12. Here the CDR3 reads CASSELAGVEQFF. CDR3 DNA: TGTGCCTCATCGGAACTAGCGGGAGTGGAACAGTTCTTC.

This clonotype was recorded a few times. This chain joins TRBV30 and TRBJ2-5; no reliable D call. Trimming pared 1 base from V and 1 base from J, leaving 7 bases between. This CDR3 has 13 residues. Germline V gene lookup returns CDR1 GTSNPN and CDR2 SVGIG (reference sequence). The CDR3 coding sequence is TGTGCCTGGAGTGGTTTACCCCAAGAGACCCAGTACTTC. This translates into CAWSGLPQETQYF.

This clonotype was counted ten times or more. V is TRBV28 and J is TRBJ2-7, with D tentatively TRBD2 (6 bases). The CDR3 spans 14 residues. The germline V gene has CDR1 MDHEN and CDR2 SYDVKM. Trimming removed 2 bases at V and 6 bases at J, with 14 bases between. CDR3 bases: TGTGCCAGCAGTTTAGTGACGGGAGTGGGCGAGCAGTACTTC. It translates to CASSLVTGVGEQYF.

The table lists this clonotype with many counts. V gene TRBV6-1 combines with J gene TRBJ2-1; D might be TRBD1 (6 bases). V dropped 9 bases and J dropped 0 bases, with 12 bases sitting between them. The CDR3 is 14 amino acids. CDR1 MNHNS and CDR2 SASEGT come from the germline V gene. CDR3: CASSGHSSYNEQFF. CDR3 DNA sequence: TGTGCCAGTTCGGGACACAGCTCCTACAATGAGCAGTTCTTC.

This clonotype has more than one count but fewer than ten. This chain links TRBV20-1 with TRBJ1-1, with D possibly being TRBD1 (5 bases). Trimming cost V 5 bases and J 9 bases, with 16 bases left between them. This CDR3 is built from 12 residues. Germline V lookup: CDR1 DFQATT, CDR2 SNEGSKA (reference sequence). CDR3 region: CSAQKETDQAFF. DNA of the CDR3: TGCAGTGCTCAAAAAGAGACAGATCAAGCTTTCTTT.

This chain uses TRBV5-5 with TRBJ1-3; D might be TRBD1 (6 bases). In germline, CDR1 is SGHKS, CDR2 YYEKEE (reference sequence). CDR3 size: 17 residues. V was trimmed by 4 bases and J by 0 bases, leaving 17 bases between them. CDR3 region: CASSPPDSQSSGNTIYF. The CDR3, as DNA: TGTGCCAGCAGCCCCCCGGACAGTCAGAGCTCTGGAAACACCATATATTTT.

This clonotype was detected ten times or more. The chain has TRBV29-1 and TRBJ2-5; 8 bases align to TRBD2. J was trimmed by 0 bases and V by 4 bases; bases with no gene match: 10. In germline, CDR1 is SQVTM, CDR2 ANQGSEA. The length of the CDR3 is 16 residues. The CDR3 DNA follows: TGCAGCGTTGTACTAGCGGCAACCCGGTACCAAGAGACCCAGTACTTC. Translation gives CSVVLAATRYQETQYF. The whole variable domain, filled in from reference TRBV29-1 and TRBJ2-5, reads SAVISQKPSRDICQRGTSLTIQCQVDSQVTMMFWYRQQPGQSLTLIATANQGSEATYESGFVIDKFPISRPNLTFSTLTVSNMSPEDSSIYLCSVVLAATRYQETQYFGPGTRLLVL.

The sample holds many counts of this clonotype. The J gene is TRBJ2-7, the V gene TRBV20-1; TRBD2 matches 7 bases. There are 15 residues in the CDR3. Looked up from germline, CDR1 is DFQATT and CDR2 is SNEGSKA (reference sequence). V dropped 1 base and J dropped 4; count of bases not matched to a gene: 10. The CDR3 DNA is TGCAGTGCTAGAGCGGGCCATAGCGGGTCTTACGAGCAGTACTTC. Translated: CSARAGHSGSYEQYF.

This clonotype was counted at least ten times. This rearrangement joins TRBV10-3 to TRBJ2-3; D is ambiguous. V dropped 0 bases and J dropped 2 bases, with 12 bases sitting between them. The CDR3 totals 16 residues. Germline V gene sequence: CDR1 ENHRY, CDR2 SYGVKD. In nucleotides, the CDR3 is TGTGCCATCAGTGAGTCGATTTTGCGGCTCACAGATACGCAGTATTTT. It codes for CAISESILRLTDTQYF.

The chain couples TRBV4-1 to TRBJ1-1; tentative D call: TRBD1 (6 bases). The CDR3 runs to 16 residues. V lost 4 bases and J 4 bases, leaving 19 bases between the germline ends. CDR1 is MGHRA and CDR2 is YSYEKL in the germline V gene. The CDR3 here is CASSLISTGIGTEAFF. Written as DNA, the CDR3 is TGCGCCAGCAGCCTGATTTCAACAGGGATAGGCACTGAAGCTTTCTTT.

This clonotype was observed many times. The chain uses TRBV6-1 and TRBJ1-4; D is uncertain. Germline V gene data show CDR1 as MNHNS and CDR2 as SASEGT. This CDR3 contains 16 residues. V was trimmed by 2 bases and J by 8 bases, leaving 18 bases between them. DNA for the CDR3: TGTGCCAGCAGTGAAATCGTCGGGCACGTCGGGGAAAAACTGTTTTTT. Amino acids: CASSEIVGHVGEKLFF.